The 24 T cell receptor beta chains given below trace back to one sample, sequenced in a study of blood T cell repertoires in COVID-19. The table came from immunoSEQ multiplex PCR; TCRdb's copy has only in-frame clones and leaves some out. The sample yields roughly 100,000 clones, 84% seen once. The sequenced sample consisted of peripheral blood. These receptors originate from a human donor in a cohort sampled during active or convalescent COVID-19.

This clone has just a few counts. The chain recombines TRBV4-3 with TRBJ2-3, with D possibly being TRBD2 (5 bases). The CDR3 is 12 residues long. Germline V lookup: CDR1 LGHNA, CDR2 YSLEER. V gave up 0 bases and J gave up 8 bases, with 6 bases separating them. The CDR3: CASSQDRGTQYF. The CDR3 nucleotides read TGCGCCAGCAGCCAAGATCGGGGTACGCAGTATTTT.

V gene TRBV9 combines with J gene TRBJ2-2; 7 bases match TRBD1. The CDR3 loop spans 17 amino acids. Losses at the gene ends were 2 bases for V and 5 bases for J; bases not matched to a gene: 12. Germline V gene sequence: CDR1 SGDLS, CDR2 YYNGEE. For the CDR3, the DNA is TGTGCCAGCAGCGTCACCCCTGACAGGGTATGGACCGGGGAGCTGTTTTTT. Its translation is CASSVTPDRVWTGELFF.

Only one count was recorded for this clone. This chain connects TRBV29-1 to TRBJ2-7, with 7 nucleotides matching TRBD1. CDR1 is SQVTM and CDR2 is ANQGSEA in the germline V gene. V gave up 4 bases and J gave up 4 bases; unmatched junction bases: 7. The CDR3 sequence is 13 residues long. CDR3 nucleotide sequence: TGCAGCGTTGCCCCGGACAGGTTGTACGAGCAGTACTTC. It yields the protein CSVAPDRLYEQYF.

V gene TRBV12-5 combines with J gene TRBJ1-1; no definite D call. The germline gives CDR1 LGHNT, CDR2 FRNRAP. The germline V and J ends were trimmed by 1 base and 5 bases, with 8 bases remaining between them. CDR3 length: 13 residues. Here the CDR3 DNA reads TGTGCTAGTGGTTTGGGATGGCGGACTGAAGCTTTCTTT. Its translation is CASGLGWRTEAFF.

The V and J genes are TRBV27 and TRBJ2-1; TRBD2 aligns across 12 bases. J lost 5 bases, V lost 8 bases, and 10 bases had no gene match. The CDR3 spans 16 residues. Germline V lookup: CDR1 MNHEY, CDR2 SMNVEV (reference sequence). CDR3 sequence: CASGILAGGPNNEQFF. CDR3 coding DNA: TGTGCCAGCGGAATTCTAGCGGGGGGGCCCAACAATGAGCAGTTCTTC.

In its sample, this clone was seen a few times. The rearrangement links TRBV24-1 to TRBJ1-2; D is possibly TRBD1 (6 bases). CDR1 is KGHDR, CDR2 SFDVKD, per germline. This CDR3 has 11 residues. The CDR3 region has the DNA TGTGCTACCCTAGGGGGAGATGGCTACACCTTC. Protein: CATLGGDGYTF.

The rearrangement uses TRBV3-1 (or the pseudogene TRBV3-2) and TRBJ1-5; TRBD1 aligns across 7 bases. The CDR3 is made up of 15 amino acids. The V segment lost 2 bases and the J segment 5 bases; nucleotides outside the gene matches: 6. Germline V gene lookup returns CDR1 LGHDT and CDR2 YNNKEL (reference sequence). The CDR3 DNA is TGTGCCAGCAGCCAAAATCCTACAGGGGATCAGCCCCAGCATTTT. This translates into CASSQNPTGDQPQHF.

The chain joins TRBV4-3 to TRBJ2-3; the D gene is possibly TRBD2 (6 bases). In germline, CDR1 is LGHNA, CDR2 YSLEER. V lost 0 bases and J lost 3, with 16 bases in between. The CDR3 has 17 residues. CDR3 loop: CASSQDGGPSGTDTQYF. DNA of the CDR3: TGCGCCAGCAGCCAAGACGGGGGACCGAGTGGGACAGATACGCAGTATTTT.

This clone was picked up one time. The genes are TRBV5-1 and TRBJ2-5; 9 positions match TRBD2. CDR1 SGHRS and CDR2 YFSETQ come from the germline V gene. V trimming: 2 bases; J trimming: 4 bases; junction bases outside the gene matches: 3. This CDR3 is 14 amino acids long. CDR3 bases: TGCGCCAGCAGCTTTGCGGGGGGGTTAGAGACCCAGTACTTC. This codes for CASSFAGGLETQYF.

The CDR3 nucleotides read TGTGCCAGCAGCCTAGCGGGGGAGTCGGCCGGGGAGCTGTTTTTT. This sequence encodes CASSLAGESAGELFF. The J gene is TRBJ2-2, the V gene TRBV4-2, with 9 bases matching TRBD2. The CDR3 contains 15 residues. CDR1 LGHNA and CDR2 YNFKEQ come from the germline V gene. V gave up 4 bases and J gave up 6 bases; unmatched junction bases: 6.

V and J are TRBV11-3 and TRBJ2-7; TRBD2 matches at 9 bases. CDR1 is SGHNT and CDR2 is YENEEA in the germline V gene. The CDR3 runs to 15 residues. The V gene end was trimmed by 5 bases and the J gene end by 2 bases; junction bases not matched to a gene: 7. Here the CDR3 DNA reads TGTGCCAGCAGCGCGTGGCAGCGGGGGGCCTACGAGCAGTACTTC. Protein: CASSAWQRGAYEQYF. The variable domain in full, with the rest retrieved from reference TRBV11-3 and TRBJ2-7, is EAGVVQSPRYKIIEKKQPVAFWCNPISGHNTLYWYLQNLGQGPELLIRYENEEAVDDSQLPKDRFSAERLKGVDSTLKIQPAELGDSAVYLCASSAWQRGAYEQYFGPGTRLTVT.

The chain carries TRBV19 and TRBJ1-3, with TRBD1 identical over 7 bases. Germline lookup yields CDR1 LNHDA and CDR2 SQIVND (reference sequence). CDR3 length: 15 residues. Unmatched junction bases numbered 3, after V lost 3 bases and J lost 1 base. As DNA, the CDR3 is TGTGCCAGTAGTATGGACAGGTCATCTGGAAACACCATATATTTT. It encodes CASSMDRSSGNTIYF.

The chain couples TRBV2 to TRBJ1-6; the D is unclear. V dropped 6 bases and J dropped 4 bases, with 7 bases sitting between them. This CDR3 has 13 amino acids. CDR1 is SNHLY, CDR2 FYNNEI, per germline. The CDR3 is CASRIQYNSPLHF. CDR3 nucleotides: TGTGCCAGCAGGATTCAGTATAATTCACCCCTCCACTTT.

The chain combines TRBV4-1 with TRBJ2-7, with 7 positions matching TRBD1. The length of the CDR3 is 16 residues. Looked up from germline, CDR1 is MGHRA and CDR2 is YSYEKL. V lost 4 bases and J lost 4; bases outside the gene matches: 13. CDR3 residues: CASSPRDRGVFYEQYF. In DNA form, the CDR3 reads TGCGCCAGCAGCCCCCGGGACAGAGGTGTGTTTTACGAGCAGTACTTC.

V is TRBV10-3 and J is TRBJ1-6, with TRBD1 matching 12 bases. With V trimmed by 4 bases and J by 8 bases, 3 bases remained unmatched. The germline gives CDR1 ENHRY, CDR2 SYGVKD. The CDR3 runs to 15 residues. In DNA form, the CDR3 reads TGTGCCATCAGTGCGGGGACAGGGGGCGATTCACCCCTCCACTTT. It translates to CAISAGTGGDSPLHF.

A note on this clone: The junction and the germline gene differ at one end; a read error may be behind it. The rearrangement links TRBV7-3 to TRBJ2-1; D unresolved. This CDR3 region has 11 residues. Germline CDR1 and CDR2: SGHTA and FQGTGA. In DNA, the CDR3 is TGTGCCAGCAGCTCCGACAATAAGCAGTTCTTC. Translated: CASSSDNKQFF.

The chain recombines TRBV7-2 with TRBJ1-6; no reliable D call. The CDR3 spans 17 residues. Deletions cut 1 base from V and 0 bases from J, with 10 bases between. The germline gives CDR1 SGHTA, CDR2 FQGNSA. The CDR3 loop is CASSLVSGSSYNSPLHF. The CDR3 DNA reads TGTGCCAGCAGCTTAGTTTCGGGGAGCTCCTATAATTCACCCCTCCACTTT. The full variable domain, its missing parts supplied by reference TRBV7-2 and TRBJ1-6, is GAGVSQSPSNKVTEKGKDVELRCDPISGHTALYWYRQSLGQGLEFLIYFQGNSAPDKSGLPSDRFSAERTGGSVSTLTIQRTQQEDSAVYLCASSLVSGSSYNSPLHFGNGTRLTVT.

This clone appeared a single time. The chain carries TRBV12-3 or TRBV12-4 and TRBJ2-1; 7 bases map to TRBD1. The CDR3 is 13 amino acids. Germline trimming cut 5 bases from V and 9 bases from J; bases unmatched to any gene: 7. CDR3 bases: TGTGCCAGCAGTCTCGGGACAGCCAGTGAGCAGTTCTTC. Amino acids: CASSLGTASEQFF.

The chain couples TRBV6-5 to TRBJ2-7; TRBD1 matches 9 bases. The CDR3 is 12 amino acids. Trimming cost V 4 bases and J 9 bases; bases outside gene matches: 4. Germline V gives CDR1 MNHEY, CDR2 SVGAGI. CDR3 DNA sequence: TGTGCCAGCAGTTTCGACAGGGGGAGGCAGTACTTC. Residues: CASSFDRGRQYF.

This rearrangement joins TRBV5-1 to TRBJ1-6, with no clear D. V lost 4 bases, J lost 4 bases, and 12 bases lay in between. The CDR3 is made up of 15 amino acids. Germline CDR1 is SGHRS and CDR2 is YFSETQ. The CDR3 loop is CASSPPGEYNSPLHF. As DNA, the CDR3 is TGCGCCAGCAGCCCCCCGGGAGAATATAATTCACCCCTCCACTTT. The variable domain in full, with the rest retrieved from reference TRBV5-1 and TRBJ1-6, is KAGVTQTPRYLIKTRGQQVTLSCSPISGHRSVSWYQQTPGQGLQFLFEYFSETQRNKGNFPGRFSGRQFSNSRSEMNVSTLELGDSALYLCASSPPGEYNSPLHFGNGTRLTVT.

This chain links TRBV6-2 or TRBV6-3 with TRBJ1-2; D is possibly TRBD1 (5 bases). This CDR3 is built from 13 residues. V was clipped by 2 bases and J by 2 bases, with 6 bases between them. Germline V gene sequence: CDR1 MNHEY, CDR2 SVGEGT. CDR3 protein: CASSYGGNYGYTF. The CDR3 nucleotides read TGTGCCAGCAGTTACGGGGGGAACTATGGCTACACCTTC.

This chain joins TRBV4-1 and TRBJ1-2, with TRBD1 identical over 7 bases. This CDR3 is built from 14 residues. J lost 4 bases, V lost 3 bases, and 5 bases had no gene match. Germline V lookup: CDR1 MGHRA, CDR2 YSYEKL. CDR3 DNA: TGCGCCAGCAGCCAGGGGGGACAGTCCTATGGCTACACCTTC. Translation gives CASSQGGQSYGYTF.

This clone was picked up a small number of times. The genes are TRBV27 and TRBJ1-1; 7 bases agree with TRBD1. This CDR3 is built from 13 residues. J lost 5 bases, V lost 6 bases, and 6 bases had no gene match. Per the germline V gene, CDR1 is MNHEY and CDR2 is SMNVEV (reference sequence). CDR3 sequence reads: CASSRGQKTEAFF. The CDR3 DNA sequence: TGTGCCAGCAGCCGGGGACAGAAGACTGAAGCTTTCTTT.

This clone qualifies as medium-sized (0.01 to 0.1%). J is TRBJ2-2 and V is TRBV12-3 or TRBV12-4; a possible D gene is TRBD1 (5 bases). The V and J ends lost 5 bases and 7 bases respectively, with 5 bases between them. The CDR3 runs 11 residues. CDR3 in amino acids: CASSTGGELFF. The DNA for the CDR3 is TGTGCCAGCAGTACAGGCGGGGAGCTGTTTTTT.